This entry is about one T cell receptor (beta chain). No cognate antigen has been identified for it. Base qualities are not recorded, but no much larger clone differs from it by a single base. From the cysteine up to the phenylalanine, the CDR3 has a length of 14 residues. Just CDR3 DNA is preserved here, 42 bases in frame from base 1. Relative to germline, V is missing 6 bases and J is missing 3 bases, with 8 bases of the junction outside any gene match. Sequences SSHAT (CDR1) and FNYEAQ (CDR2) are obtained from the germline V gene (reference sequence). This entry belongs to a study of shared clonotypes between healthy human individuals (TCRdb year 2020). Context from the whole study: A few men and a couple of women, aged 18 to 49 years, made up the cohort. Per donor, three plates each were used for CD4 naive and CD4 memory, two for CD8 naive, and one for CD8 memory. To estimate repertoire size and how much clonotypes are shared between individuals, the study performed deep sequencing of blood TCR repertoires from a few healthy adults. Different laboratories and diverse techniques were used to prepare libraries and sequence TCR repertoires, to increase sequencing depth and limit assay-specific biases. Between about 0.8 and 9 billion PBMCs per donor were obtained by leukapheresis. Findings and caveats that apply to the study as a whole: Only blood was sampled, and tissue TCR repertoires likely differ from those in blood. Across a few donors, about 4.5% of naive CD4, approximately 3.5% of naive CD8, around 2.5% of memory CD4, and 0.3% to 0.45% of memory CD8 clonotypes were shared. Even with the large sequencing depth, rarefaction of the sorted-subset datasets indicated that sequencing was incomplete. The genetic and exposure-history diversity represented was limited by the small number of donors. Pairwise subsampling indicated that sequencing depth was expected to affect the degree of clonotype sharing among donors. Clonotypes shared by all four sorted-subset donors showed higher generation probabilities than non-shared clonotypes. Estimated clonotype richness was generally larger for naive than for memory subsets.

CD8 naive samples were obtained by positive selection for CCR7 among CD45RO-negative cells, yielding a CD45RA+CCR7+ population from which TemRA cells were excluded. Donors were healthy HIV-negative adults with no recently reported acute infections or vaccinations. Every donor was a Caucasian adult residing in Nashville, Tennessee, USA. After blood collection by leukapheresis, PBMCs were isolated using Ficoll-Histopaque density gradient centrifugation and then cryopreserved in the vapor phase of liquid nitrogen. Analytical flow cytometry was used to check the purity and quantity of every magnetically sorted T cell population. Genomic DNA was isolated from every sorted fraction and measured by UV absorbance on a Nanodrop 2000c. Using the deep immunoSEQ assay, multiplex PCR amplified TCR CDR3 regions from genomic DNA. Genomic DNA extracted from each cell subset was distributed evenly over all wells of several immunoSEQ 96-well plates, and each plate served as one replicate. Each replicate PCR for sorted subsets received about 180 ng genomic DNA, equal to roughly 30,000 T cell genomes. The purified libraries were quantified using a Qubit 3.0 fluorometer, sized with a Bioanalyzer 2100, and then quantified again using the KAPA Library Quantification kit. Every immunoSEQ 96-well plate was sequenced on a separate single-read 150-cycle Illumina NextSeq 550 flow cell. Regarding the original processing steps: Because the immunoSEQ output held only junctional sequences and lacked quality scores, the filtering could not match the filtering applied to full-length reads. To assign V/J genes and CDR3, sequences were annotated against IMGT germline references using PyIR, a Python wrapper for IgBLAST v1.9. Reads were removed for weak V/J assignments (E-value above 1e-6), missing CDR3, stop codons, out-of-frame junctions, or ambiguous translated residues. V3J clonotypes were defined as sequences sharing an identical inferred V gene, J gene, and CDR3 amino acid sequence. Percentage overlap between repertoires was calculated by dividing the number of shared unique clonotypes by the size of the smaller repertoire. Richness of each repertoire was evaluated using RTK rarefaction, the Chao1 estimator, and Recon v2.1 estimates of unobserved clonotypes. Generation probabilities were computed with OLGA for all TCRbeta clonotypes obtained by the gDNA method from several donors. What TCRdb holds here is the immuneACCESS table cut down to in-frame rearrangements. Part of the clones is not present; checked against another copy, under half of the missing clones reflect an unresolved V gene, and the others are unexplained. That table is the source of V, J and clone size, and D and trimming were worked out from the DNA. This sample comprises some 2.1 million clones, roughly 95% of them detected only once. The ten largest clonotypes hold under 2% of the sample.

The TCR comes from a man in his late teens or twenties in good health. Some clones in this sample may be carry-over from other donors' samples. The chain couples TRBV7-7 to TRBJ2-7, with 7 bases aligning to TRBD1. Sequenced material: naive CD8+ T cells from PBMCs. Reading the label with the study, this specimen's cell subset or site is: CD45RA+CCR7+. The nucleotides are TGTGCCAGCAGACTCGGGACAGATATCTACGAGCAGTACTTC. Translated, this is CASRLGTDIYEQYF.